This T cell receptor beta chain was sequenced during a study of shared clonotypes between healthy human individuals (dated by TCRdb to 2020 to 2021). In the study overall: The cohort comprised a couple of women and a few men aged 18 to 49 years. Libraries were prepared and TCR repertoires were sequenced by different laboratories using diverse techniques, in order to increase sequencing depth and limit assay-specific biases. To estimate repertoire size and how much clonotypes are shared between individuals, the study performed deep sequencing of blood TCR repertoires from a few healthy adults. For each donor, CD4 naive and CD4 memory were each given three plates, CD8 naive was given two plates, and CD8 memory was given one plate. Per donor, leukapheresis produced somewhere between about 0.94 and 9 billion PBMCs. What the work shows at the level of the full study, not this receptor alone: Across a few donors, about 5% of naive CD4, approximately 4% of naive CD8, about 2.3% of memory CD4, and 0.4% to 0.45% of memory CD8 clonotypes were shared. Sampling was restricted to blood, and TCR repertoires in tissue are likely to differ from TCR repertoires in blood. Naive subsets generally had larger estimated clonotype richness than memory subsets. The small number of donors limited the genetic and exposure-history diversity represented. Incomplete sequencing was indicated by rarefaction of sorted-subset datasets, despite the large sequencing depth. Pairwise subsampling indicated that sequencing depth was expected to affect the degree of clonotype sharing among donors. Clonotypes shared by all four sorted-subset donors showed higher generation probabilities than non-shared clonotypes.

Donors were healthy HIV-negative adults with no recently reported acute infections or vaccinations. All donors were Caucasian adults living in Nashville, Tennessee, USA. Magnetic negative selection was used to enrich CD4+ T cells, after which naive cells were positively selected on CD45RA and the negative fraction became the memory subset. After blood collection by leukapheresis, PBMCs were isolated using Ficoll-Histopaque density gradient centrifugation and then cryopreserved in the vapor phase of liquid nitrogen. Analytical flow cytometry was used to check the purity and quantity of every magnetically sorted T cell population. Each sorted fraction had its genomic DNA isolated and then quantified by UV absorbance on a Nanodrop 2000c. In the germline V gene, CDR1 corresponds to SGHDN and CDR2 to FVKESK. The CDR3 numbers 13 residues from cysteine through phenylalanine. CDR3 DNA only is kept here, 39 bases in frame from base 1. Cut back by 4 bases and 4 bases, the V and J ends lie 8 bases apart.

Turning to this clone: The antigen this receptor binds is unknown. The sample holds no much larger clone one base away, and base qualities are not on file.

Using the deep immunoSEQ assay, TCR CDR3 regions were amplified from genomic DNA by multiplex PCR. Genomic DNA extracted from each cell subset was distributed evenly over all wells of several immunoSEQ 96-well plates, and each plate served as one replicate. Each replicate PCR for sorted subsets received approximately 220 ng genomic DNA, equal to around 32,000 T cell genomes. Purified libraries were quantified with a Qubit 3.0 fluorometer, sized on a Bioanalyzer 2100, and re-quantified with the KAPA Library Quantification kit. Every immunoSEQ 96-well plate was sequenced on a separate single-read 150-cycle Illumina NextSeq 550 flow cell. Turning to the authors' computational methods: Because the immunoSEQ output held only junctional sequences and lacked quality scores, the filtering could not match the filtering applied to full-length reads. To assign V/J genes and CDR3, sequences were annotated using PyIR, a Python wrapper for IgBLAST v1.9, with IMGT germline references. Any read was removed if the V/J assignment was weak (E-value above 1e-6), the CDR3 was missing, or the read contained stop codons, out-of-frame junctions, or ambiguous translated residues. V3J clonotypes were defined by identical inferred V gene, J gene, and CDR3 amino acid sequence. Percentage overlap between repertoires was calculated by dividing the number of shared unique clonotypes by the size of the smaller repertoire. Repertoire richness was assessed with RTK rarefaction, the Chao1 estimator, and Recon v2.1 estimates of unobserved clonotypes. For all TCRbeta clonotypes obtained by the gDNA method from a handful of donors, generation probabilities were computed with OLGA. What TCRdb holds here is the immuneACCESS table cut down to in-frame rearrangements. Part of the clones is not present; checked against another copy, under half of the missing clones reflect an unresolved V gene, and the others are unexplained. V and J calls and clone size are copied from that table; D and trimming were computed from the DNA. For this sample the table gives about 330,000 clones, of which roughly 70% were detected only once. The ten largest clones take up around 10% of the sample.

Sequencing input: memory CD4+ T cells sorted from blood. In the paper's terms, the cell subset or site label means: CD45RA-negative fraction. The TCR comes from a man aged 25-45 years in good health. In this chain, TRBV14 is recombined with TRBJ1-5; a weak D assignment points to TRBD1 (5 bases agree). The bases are TGTGCCAGCAGCCCGAGGGGAAATCAGCCCCAGCATTTT. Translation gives CASSPRGNQPQHF.